The rows below give T cell receptor beta chains drawn from one sample of a study of post-analysis software for immune sequencing data. TCRdb passed the PCR reads through MiXCR, listing each CDR3 protein once. The sample carries about 570,000 distinct CDR3 sequences, approximately 34% recorded once. Material: blood. Receptors were obtained from a girl younger than 18 with multiple sclerosis. Both conserved end residues are part of each CDR3. D genes are given only for firm matches. The size entry is marked missing in some rows and otherwise reads once, few, many or a size class.

>few|TRBV4-1|NA|TRBJ1-1
CASSQRGQGSTEAFF
TGCGCCAGCAGCCAGAGAGGGCAGGGGAGCACTGAAGCTTTCTTT
>NA|TRBV5-1|TRBD2|TRBJ2-5
CASSRSGGEETQYF
TGCGCCAGCAGCCGTAGCGGGGGGGAAGAGACCCAGTACTTC
>few|TRBV10-3|NA|TRBJ1-5
CAISDGGAQHF
TGTGCCATCAGTGATGGGGGTGCCCAGCATTTT
>many|TRBV5-4|TRBD2|TRBJ2-4
CASSFSRGIAKNIQYF
TGTGCCAGCAGCTTTTCGCGGGGGATAGCCAAAAACATTCAGTACTTC
>NA|TRBV5-1|TRBD2|TRBJ2-1
CASSPAGGPNYNEQFF
TGCGCCAGCAGCCCAGCGGGGGGCCCTAATTACAATGAGCAGTTCTTC
>NA|TRBV7-9|TRBD2|TRBJ2-3
CASSLEAGGSDTQYF
TGTGCCAGCAGCTTAGAGGCGGGGGGTTCAGATACGCAGTATTTT
>NA|TRBV10-3|TRBD2|TRBJ2-7
CAISGGNSGSARVYEQYF
TGTGCCATCAGTGGGGGGAATAGCGGGTCGGCAAGGGTCTACGAGCAGTACTTC
>few|TRBV20-1|TRBD2|TRBJ2-1
CSALGLAGENNEQFF
TGCAGTGCTTTGGGACTAGCGGGGGAGAATAATGAGCAGTTCTTC
>NA|TRBV10-3|NA|TRBJ1-1
CAIGESTTVAWGFF
TGTGCCATCGGTGAGTCTACGACAGTCGCGTGGGGTTTCTTT
>NA|TRBV15|NA|TRBJ2-5
CATSRDSLVGETQYF
TGTGCCACCAGCAGAGATAGCCTAGTTGGGGAGACCCAGTACTTC
>few|TRBV28|NA|TRBJ2-1
CASSRTLSSYNEQFF
TGTGCCAGCAGCCGGACATTGAGCTCCTACAATGAGCAGTTCTTC
>NA|TRBV20-1|NA|TRBJ1-4
CSARAGQGDEKRFF
TGCAGTGCTAGAGCTGGCCAAGGCGATGAAAAACGGTTTTTT
>NA|TRBV6-5|TRBD1|TRBJ2-7
CASSCPGTGISYEQYF
TGTGCCAGCAGTTGCCCCGGGACAGGCATCTCCTACGAGCAGTACTTC
>NA|TRBV7-2|TRBD2|TRBJ2-1
CASSSLAGGHPYEQFF
TGTGCCAGCAGCTCCCTAGCGGGGGGCCACCCCTATGAGCAGTTCTTC
>NA|TRBV12-3/TRBV12-4|TRBD1|TRBJ1-2
CASSLDSRGYGYTF
TGTGCCAGCAGTTTAGATTCCAGGGGGTATGGCTACACCTTC
>NA|TRBV6-5|TRBD1|TRBJ2-7
CASTADRDYEQYF
TGTGCCAGCACTGCGGACAGGGACTACGAGCAGTACTTC
>NA|TRBV29-1|NA|TRBJ1-1
CSVAAGGATEAFF
TGCAGCGTCGCGGCGGGGGGGGCTACTGAAGCTTTCTTT
>few|TRBV5-1|TRBD2|TRBJ2-1
CASSPYTSGVGNEQFF
TGCGCCAGCAGCCCCTATACTAGCGGGGTGGGCAATGAGCAGTTCTTC
>few|TRBV6-6|NA|TRBJ2-4
CASMVLAKNIQYF
TGTGCCAGCATGGTCTTAGCCAAAAACATTCAGTACTTC
>NA|TRBV6-5|NA|TRBJ2-5
CASSSDDSQETQYF
TGTGCCAGCAGTTCCGACGACAGTCAAGAGACCCAGTACTTC
>few|TRBV7-2|TRBD2|TRBJ2-3
CASSLEAGHTDTQYF
TGTGCCAGCAGCTTAGAAGCGGGGCACACAGATACGCAGTATTTT
>many|TRBV20-1|NA|TRBJ2-7
CSADGSAGVYEQYF
TGCAGTGCCGATGGGTCAGCCGGGGTCTACGAGCAGTACTTC
>NA|TRBV10-2|TRBD1|TRBJ2-1
CASRGQGVDNEQFF
TGCGCCAGCAGGGGACAGGGGGTAGACAATGAGCAGTTCTTC
>NA|TRBV12-3/TRBV12-4|TRBD2|TRBJ2-3
CASTVAGGMRTDTQYF
TGTGCCAGCACCGTAGCGGGGGGAATGCGGACAGATACGCAGTATTTT
>few|TRBV5-1|TRBD1|TRBJ1-1
CASGPGQGDEAFF
TGCGCCAGCGGCCCTGGACAGGGAGATGAAGCTTTCTTT
>few|TRBV28|TRBD2|TRBJ2-3
CASSPPRGGTDTQYF
TGTGCCAGCAGCCCCCCCCGGGGGGGAACAGATACGCAGTATTTT
>NA|TRBV20-1|TRBD2|TRBJ2-1
CSASLLAGGLYNEQFF
TGCAGTGCTAGTCTTCTAGCGGGGGGCCTTTACAATGAGCAGTTCTTC
>NA|TRBV6-5|NA|TRBJ2-7
CASSYAFRGTYEQYF
TGTGCCAGCAGTTACGCCTTCCGAGGAACCTACGAGCAGTACTTC
>NA|TRBV7-3|NA|TRBJ2-3
CASSLRDRSLGADTQYF
TGTGCCAGCAGCTTAAGAGACAGGTCCTTAGGGGCAGATACGCAGTATTTT
>many|TRBV6-2/TRBV6-3|NA|TRBJ1-2
CASSYDPNYGYTF
TGTGCCAGCAGTTACGATCCTAACTATGGCTACACCTTC